This T cell receptor (beta chain) emerged from a study of read filtering for tumor transcriptome and immune sequencing. Study information: R-ISS stage counts were about 8 for I, about 15 for II, 6 or 7 for III. Transcriptome libraries were built from DNase-treated RNA. General study results and limits: RNA-seq captured clonotypes less deeply and reliably than IR-seq. The sorted CD138-negative fraction was a mixed bone marrow immune population, not purified T cells.

In its sample, this clonotype was seen many times. Its antigen is still unknown. The library was built from about 400 ng RNA with molecular barcoded adaptors for alpha/delta and beta/gamma chains. TCRdb re-called the reads through MiXCR, storing one row per CDR3 protein. Seen here are around 38,000 distinct CDR3 sequences, 12% to 15% observed once, and the top ten hold less than 35%. V gave up 3 bases and J gave up 5 bases, with 14 bases separating them. Looked up from germline, CDR1 is DFQATT and CDR2 is SNEGSKA (reference sequence). The CDR3 is 13 amino acids. This chain links TRBV20-1 with TRBJ2-7; D is unclear. The sequence derives from a donor aged 40 or over with multiple myeloma. Specimen: a population of CD138-negative cells sorted from bone marrow. The CDR3, as DNA: TGCAGTGCTAGTAATCTTATGCCCCACGAGCAGTACTTC. Protein sequence: CSASNLMPHEQYF.